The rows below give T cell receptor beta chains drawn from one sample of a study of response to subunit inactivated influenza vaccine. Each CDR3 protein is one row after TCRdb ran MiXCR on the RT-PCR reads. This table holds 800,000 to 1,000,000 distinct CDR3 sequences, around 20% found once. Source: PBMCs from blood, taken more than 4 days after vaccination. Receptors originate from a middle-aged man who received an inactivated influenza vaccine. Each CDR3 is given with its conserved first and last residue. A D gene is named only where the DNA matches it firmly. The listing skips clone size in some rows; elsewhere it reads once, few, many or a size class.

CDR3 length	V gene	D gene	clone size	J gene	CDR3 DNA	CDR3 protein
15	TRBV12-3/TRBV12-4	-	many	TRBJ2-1	TGTGCCAGCAGGGTAGACAGGCGTACATACAATGAGCAGTTCTTC	CASRVDRRTYNEQFF
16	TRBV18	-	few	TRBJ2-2	TGTGCCAGCTCACCCAGGGGAGGCCTGAACACCGGGGAGCTGTTTTTT	CASSPRGGLNTGELFF
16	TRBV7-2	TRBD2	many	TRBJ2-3	TGTGCCAGCAGCTTAGGCGGGCTAGCGGGGACGGATACGCAGTATTTT	CASSLGGLAGTDTQYF
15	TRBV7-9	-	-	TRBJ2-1	TGTGCCAGCAGCTTAGGCTACACCTCCTACAATGAGCAGTTCTTC	CASSLGYTSYNEQFF
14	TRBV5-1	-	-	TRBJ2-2	TGCGCCAGCAGAAAACAGGGGAACACCGGGGAGCTGTTTTTT	CASRKQGNTGELFF
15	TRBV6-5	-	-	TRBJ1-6	TGTGCCAGCAGTTACTCCTGGGGCACCAATTCACCCCTCCACTTT	CASSYSWGTNSPLHF
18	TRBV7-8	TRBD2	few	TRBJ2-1	TGTGCCAGCAGCTTAGCGGCAATTGTAGCGGGAATTCGTAATGAGCAGTTCTTC	CASSLAAIVAGIRNEQFF
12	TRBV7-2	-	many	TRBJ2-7	TGTGCCAGCAGCACCTGGCGGGACGAGCAGTACTTC	CASSTWRDEQYF
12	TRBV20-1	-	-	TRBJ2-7	TGCAGCGCGGGACAGAAGTTCTACGAGCAGTACTTC	CSAGQKFYEQYF
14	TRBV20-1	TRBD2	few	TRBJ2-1	TGCAGTGCTAGTGGGACTAGCGGGGGTCATGAGCAGTTCTTC	CSASGTSGGHEQFF
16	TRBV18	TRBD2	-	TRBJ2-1	TGTGCCAGCCGTACTAGCGGGGAGCCCTCCTACAATGAGCAGTTCTTC	CASRTSGEPSYNEQFF
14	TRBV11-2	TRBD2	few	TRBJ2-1	TGTGCCAGCAGACTAGCGGGAGGGTTGGGTGAGCAGTTCTTC	CASRLAGGLGEQFF
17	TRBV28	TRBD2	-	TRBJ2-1	TGTGCCAGCAGTCCCCCGGGACTAGCGGGGGTCTACAATGAGCAGTTCTTC	CASSPPGLAGVYNEQFF
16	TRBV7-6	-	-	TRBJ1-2	TGTGCCAGCAGCTTAGGGAACGTGGGGGCGCGCAATGGCTACACCTTC	CASSLGNVGARNGYTF
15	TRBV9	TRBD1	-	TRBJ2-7	TGTGCCAGCAGCCCCAGGACAGGGGCAGCCTACGAGCAGTACTTC	CASSPRTGAAYEQYF
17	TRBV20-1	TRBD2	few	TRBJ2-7	TGCAGTGCTGCCGGCGGGACTAGCGGGAGGCCACTCTACGAGCAGTACTTC	CSAAGGTSGRPLYEQYF
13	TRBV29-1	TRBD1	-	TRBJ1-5	TGCAGCGTCCGCACAGGGGTGAGTCAGCCCCAGCATTTT	CSVRTGVSQPQHF
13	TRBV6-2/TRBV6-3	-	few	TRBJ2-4	TGTGCCAGCAGTTCGCCGGGACTGGGGGTTCAGTACTTC	CASSSPGLGVQYF
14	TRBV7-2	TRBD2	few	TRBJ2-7	TGTGCCAGCAGCCAACTAGCGGGGCGGTTGGAGCAGTACTTC	CASSQLAGRLEQYF
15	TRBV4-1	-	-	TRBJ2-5	TGCGCCAGCAGCCAAGAGGCACAGCCTGGGGAGACCCAGTACTTC	CASSQEAQPGETQYF
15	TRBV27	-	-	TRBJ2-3	TGTGCCAGCAGCTCCCTAAGTATAGGCACAGATACGCAGTATTTT	CASSSLSIGTDTQYF
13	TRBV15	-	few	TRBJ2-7	TGTGCCACCAGCAGAGAGGGCGGCTACGAGCAGTACTTC	CATSREGGYEQYF
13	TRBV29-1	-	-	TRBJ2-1	TGCAGCACTAGGAGGTCCTCCTACAATGAGCAGTTCTTC	CSTRRSSYNEQFF
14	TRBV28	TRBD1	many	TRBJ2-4	TGTGCCAGCAGTCCCCCGGACAGGGGTAACATTCAGTACTTC	CASSPPDRGNIQYF
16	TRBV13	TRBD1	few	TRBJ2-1	TGTGCCAGCAGCTTGGGGACAGGGGCGTCGTTGGGCGGGCAGTTCTTC	CASSLGTGASLGGQFF
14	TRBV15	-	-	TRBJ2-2	TGTGCCACCAGCGGGGATAGAGGTTCCGGGGAGCTGTTTTTT	CATSGDRGSGELFF
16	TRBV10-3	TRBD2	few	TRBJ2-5	TGTGCCATCAGTGAGTACGGCGGGAGCCCACAAGAGACCCAGTACTTC	CAISEYGGSPQETQYF
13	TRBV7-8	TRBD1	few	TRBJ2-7	TGTGCCAGCAGCAAGGACAGGGTCTACGAGCAGTACTTC	CASSKDRVYEQYF
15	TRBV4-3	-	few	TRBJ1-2	TGCGCCAGCAGCGCGCAGCCGGGAGCTAACTATGGCTACACCTTC	CASSAQPGANYGYTF
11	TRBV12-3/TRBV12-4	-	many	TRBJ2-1	TGTGCCAGCAGCCTCAGCGGTGAGCAGTTCTTC	CASSLSGEQFF
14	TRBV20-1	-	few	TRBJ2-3	TGCAGTGCCAACCAGGGGACTAGCACAGATACGCAGTATTTT	CSANQGTSTDTQYF
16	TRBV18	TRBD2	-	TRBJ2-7	TGTGCCAGCTCACCACCCTTCTCTAGCGGGGCTTACGAGCAGTACTTC	CASSPPFSSGAYEQYF
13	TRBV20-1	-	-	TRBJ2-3	TGCAGTGCTAGATCCCTAGTTTTAGATACGCAGTATTTT	CSARSLVLDTQYF
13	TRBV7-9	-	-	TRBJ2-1	TGTGCCAGCAGCTTAGGGGGGATCAATGAGCAGTTCTTC	CASSLGGINEQFF
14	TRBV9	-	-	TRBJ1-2	TGTGCCAGCAGCGGGGGACGTGCAACTCGTGGCTACACCTTC	CASSGGRATRGYTF
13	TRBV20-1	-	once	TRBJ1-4	TGCAGCGCACCCGGGGGTCCTAATGAAAAACTGTTTTTT	CSAPGGPNEKLFF
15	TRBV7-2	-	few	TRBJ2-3	TGTGCCAGCAGCTTTTGGGGGGCTCGCACAGATACGCAGTATTTT	CASSFWGARTDTQYF
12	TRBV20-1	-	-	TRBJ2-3	TGCAGTCGGAGAGGAGTCACAGATACGCAGTATTTT	CSRRGVTDTQYF
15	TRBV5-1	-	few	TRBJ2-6	TGCGCCAGCAGCTTGGCCCTACCTGGGGCCAACGTCCTGACTTTC	CASSLALPGANVLTF
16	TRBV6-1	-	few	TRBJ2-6	TGTGCCCGGAGGCCGCGAAAAAGAATGGGGGCCAACGTCCTGACTTTC	CARRPRKRMGANVLTF
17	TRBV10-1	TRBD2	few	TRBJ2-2	TGCGCCAGCAGTGGGGGGAGACTAGCGGGTAACACCGGGGAGCTGTTTTTT	CASSGGRLAGNTGELFF
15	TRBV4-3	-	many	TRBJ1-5	TGCGCCAGCAGCCAAGACCCGCGGGACAATCAGCCCCAGCATTTT	CASSQDPRDNQPQHF
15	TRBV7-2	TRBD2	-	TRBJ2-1	TGTGCCAGCAGCTTTACCGGGACTAGCGGGGGTTGGCGGTTCTTC	CASSFTGTSGGWRFF
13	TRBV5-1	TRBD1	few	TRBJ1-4	TGCGCCAGCAAACAGGGGAGAAATGAAAAACTGTTTTTT	CASKQGRNEKLFF
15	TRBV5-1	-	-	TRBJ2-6	TGCGCCAGCAGCCAACCCAGGGGGGAGACCAACGTCCTGACTTTC	CASSQPRGETNVLTF
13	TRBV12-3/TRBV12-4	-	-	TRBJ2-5	TGTGCCAGCAGAGACGGTTCCCAAGAGACCCAGTACTTC	CASRDGSQETQYF
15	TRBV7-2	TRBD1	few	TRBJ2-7	TGTGCCAGCAGCTTAGCGGGGGACAGGAACTACGAGCAGTACTTC	CASSLAGDRNYEQYF
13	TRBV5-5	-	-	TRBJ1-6	TGTGCCAGCAGCCCGGACAGTATTTCACCCCTCCACTTT	CASSPDSISPLHF
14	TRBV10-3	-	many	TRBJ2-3	TGTGCCATCAGTGTTCGGGGGGCGGCAGATACGCAGTATTTT	CAISVRGAADTQYF
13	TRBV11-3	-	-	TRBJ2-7	TGTGCCAGCAGCGTAAGGGAACCCTACGAGCAGTACTTC	CASSVREPYEQYF
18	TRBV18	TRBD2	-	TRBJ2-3	TGTGCCAGCTCACCACCGAGCGGGGGAGGCTGGGACACAGATACGCAGTATTTT	CASSPPSGGGWDTDTQYF